The 20 T cell receptor beta chains given below trace back to one sample, sequenced in a study of CD8 T cells in Susac syndrome. The RNA, about 0.45 to 1 ug, was put through reverse transcription using random hexamers. TCRdb reanalysed the immunoSEQ multiplex PCR reads using MiXCR and keeps one entry per CDR3 protein. Of around 180,000 distinct CDR3 sequences detected, more than 90% appear once; the ten largest clones hold more than 0.09%. The source material was CD4+ T cells from PBMCs. These receptors were taken from a human donor with multiple sclerosis.

This chain connects TRBV20-1 to TRBJ2-3; D call uncertain. With 0 bases removed from V and 2 bases from J, the gap between germline ends came to 15 bases. The CDR3 loop spans 16 amino acids. CDR1 and CDR2 from the germline V gene are DFQATT and SNEGSKA (reference sequence). CDR3 nucleotides: TGCAGTGCTAGAGAGGGGAAGGCCTTATCCACAGATACGCAGTATTTT. Translating gives CSAREGKALSTDTQYF.

This chain links TRBV12-3 or TRBV12-4 with TRBJ2-7, with D hard to call. The V end lost 5 bases, the J end lost 1 base, and 6 bases lay between the germline ends. The CDR3 runs 12 residues. CDR3 in DNA: TGTGCCAGCAGTCGTCAGTCCTACGAGCAGTACTTC. Its translation: CASSRQSYEQYF.

This clonotype was seen a few times. This chain links TRBV29-1 with TRBJ1-5, with 10 positions matching TRBD1. The CDR3 loop spans 13 amino acids. CDR1 SQVTM and CDR2 ANQGSEA come from the germline V gene. Germline trimming cut 4 bases from V and 5 bases from J; bases unmatched to any gene: 2. The DNA for the CDR3 is TGCAGCGTTGGGGGGACAGGGGATCAGCCCCAGCATTTT. Its translation: CSVGGTGDQPQHF. Combining the CDR3 with reference TRBV29-1 and TRBJ1-5 gives the whole variable domain SAVISQKPSRDICQRGTSLTIQCQVDSQVTMMFWYRQQPGQSLTLIATANQGSEATYESGFVIDKFPISRPNLTFSTLTVSNMSPEDSSIYLCSVGGTGDQPQHFGDGTRLSIL.

The chain recombines TRBV29-1 with TRBJ1-4, with 9 bases fitting TRBD1. Unmatched junction bases numbered 6, after V lost 6 bases and J lost 4 bases. The CDR3 spans 14 residues. Per germline, CDR1 SQVTM and CDR2 ANQGSEA. The CDR3: CSVKQGAGNEKLFF. Here the CDR3 DNA reads TGCAGCGTGAAACAGGGGGCGGGTAATGAAAAACTGTTTTTT.

In its sample, this clonotype was seen once. The chain has TRBV7-9 and TRBJ2-1, with 7 positions matching TRBD2. The CDR3 sequence is 15 residues long. Germline CDR1 SEHNR, CDR2 FQNEAQ (reference sequence). V lost 4 bases, J lost 8 bases, and 11 bases stayed unmatched. The DNA of the CDR3 is TGTGCCAGCAGCTCGAAGTGGGCTAGCGGCGATGAGCAGTTCTTC. It translates to CASSSKWASGDEQFF.

The chain is built from TRBV11-3 and TRBJ1-6; no definite D call. Trimming shortened V by 5 bases and J by 7 bases, and 12 bases separated the two germline ends. The CDR3 covers 14 residues. Germline V lookup: CDR1 SGHNT, CDR2 YENEEA. The CDR3 DNA follows: TGTGCCAGCAGCCAGCGATTCCTGAATTCACCCCTCCACTTT. Protein sequence: CASSQRFLNSPLHF.

The chain has TRBV2 and TRBJ2-2; D might be TRBD1 (6 bases). This CDR3 is built from 15 residues. CDR1 is SNHLY, CDR2 FYNNEI, per germline. V lost 2 bases to trimming and J lost 7 bases, with 14 bases between them. The CDR3 nucleotides are TGTGCCAGCAGTGAATTGGGGACACGGAGCGGGGAGCTGTTTTTT. Encoded protein: CASSELGTRSGELFF.

The chain employs TRBV28 and TRBJ2-6; no clear D. Trimming took 2 bases from V and 6 from J, leaving 5 bases between them. The germline V gene has CDR1 MDHEN and CDR2 SYDVKM. The CDR3 is 13 residues long. The CDR3 nucleotides read TGTGCCAGCAGTTTAACGTCGGCCAACGTCCTGACTTTC. The encoded protein is CASSLTSANVLTF.

The chain carries TRBV30 and TRBJ2-7; either TRBD1 or TRBD2 may supply D (5 bases each). CDR3 length: 13 residues. Germline CDR1 is GTSNPN and CDR2 is SVGIG (reference sequence). Trimming stripped 5 bases from V and 6 bases from J, with 17 bases between. The CDR3 loop reads CAWGAARGAEQYF. CDR3 nucleotides: TGTGCCTGGGGCGCTGCCAGAGGGGCCGAGCAGTACTTC.

The chain uses TRBV27 and TRBJ2-7; TRBD1 matches 8 bases. CDR1 and CDR2 from the germline V gene are MNHEY and SMNVEV (reference sequence). The V segment lost 5 bases and the J segment 6 bases; nucleotides outside the gene matches: 6. The CDR3 runs to 13 residues. CDR3 region: CASSQVTGGEQYF. The CDR3, as DNA: TGTGCCAGCAGTCAGGTAACAGGGGGCGAGCAGTACTTC.

The genes are TRBV9 and TRBJ2-3; D call uncertain. The CDR3 length is 16 residues. V was cut by 0 bases and J by 2 bases, with 13 bases left in between. Germline CDR1 is SGDLS and CDR2 is YYNGEE. The CDR3 region has the DNA TGTGCCAGCAGCGTAGGGAACCGAGCGCCCACAGATACGCAGTATTTT. Amino acid sequence: CASSVGNRAPTDTQYF. Based on the CDR3 plus reference TRBV9 and TRBJ2-3, the full variable domain is DSGVTQTPKHLITATGQRVTLRCSPRSGDLSVYWYQQSLDQGLQFLIQYYNGEERAKGNILERFSAQQFPDLHSELNLSSLELGDSALYFCASSVGNRAPTDTQYFGPGTRLTVL.

This rearrangement joins TRBV30 to TRBJ1-2, with 7 bases identical to TRBD1. V trimming: 7 bases; J trimming: 4 bases; junction bases outside the gene matches: 9. The CDR3 is made up of 13 amino acids. The germline V gene encodes CDR1 GTSNPN and CDR2 SVGIG (reference sequence). As DNA, the CDR3 is TGTGCCTCTTACCGACAGGGACCCTATGGCTACACCTTC. It codes for CASYRQGPYGYTF.

The J gene is TRBJ2-5, the V gene TRBV3-1; D is unclear. The CDR3 totals 14 residues. CDR1 and CDR2 (germline): LGHDT, YNNKEL (reference sequence). The ends were cut back, 3 bases at V and 8 bases at J, with 16 bases in the middle. CDR3 protein: CASSHGVTSGTQYF. DNA for the CDR3: TGTGCCAGCAGCCACGGTGTAACTTCCGGAACCCAGTACTTC.

The chain couples TRBV7-9 to TRBJ2-1, with 10 bases identical to TRBD2. Losses at the gene ends were 3 bases for V and 7 bases for J; bases not matched to a gene: 0. The germline V gene has CDR1 SEHNR and CDR2 FQNEAQ (reference sequence). The CDR3 covers 13 residues. The chain's CDR3 is CASSFSGGNEQFF. The CDR3 DNA is TGTGCCAGCAGCTTTAGCGGGGGGAATGAGCAGTTCTTC.

CDR3: CSVGVGLGGPSYEQYF. Written as DNA, the CDR3 is TGCAGCGTTGGAGTTGGTTTGGGGGGGCCCTCCTACGAGCAGTACTTC. V usage is TRBV29-1 and J usage is TRBJ2-7; TRBD2 might be the D (7 bases). From germline, CDR1 is SQVTM and CDR2 ANQGSEA. Trimming removed 4 bases at V and 0 bases at J, with 19 bases between. This CDR3 comprises 16 residues.

The chain carries TRBV30 and TRBJ1-2; 7 bases line up with TRBD1. V was clipped by 1 base and J by 5 bases; unmatched bases: 13. Germline V gene sequence: CDR1 GTSNPN, CDR2 SVGIG (reference sequence). CDR3 size: 16 residues. The CDR3 DNA reads TGTGCCTGGAGTGCCCGACAGGGATTCCCTCCATATGGCTACACCTTC. It codes for CAWSARQGFPPYGYTF.

The chain recombines TRBV18 with TRBJ1-1; D gene ambiguous. The CDR3 has 13 amino acids. Germline CDR1 KGHSH, CDR2 LQKENI. V lost 4 bases to trimming and J lost 5 bases, with 11 bases between them. CDR3 sequence (DNA): TGTGCCAGCTCACAGGGCGGTAGTACTGAAGCTTTCTTT. This encodes CASSQGGSTEAFF.

The chain recombines TRBV2 with TRBJ1-6; 8 bases agree with TRBD1. The CDR3 sequence is 13 residues long. Germline loops: CDR1 SNHLY, CDR2 FYNNEI. V dropped 8 bases and J dropped 8; count of bases not matched to a gene: 5. CDR3 DNA sequence: TGTGCCAGCGGACAGGGATTTTATTCACCCCTCCACTTT. Translated, it gives CASGQGFYSPLHF.

Regarding this clonotype: At one end the junction does not follow the germline gene, possibly because of a read error. The chain is built from TRBV20-1 and TRBJ1-5; D ambiguous. The CDR3 runs 14 residues. Germline assignment: CDR1 DFQATT and CDR2 SNEGSKA (reference sequence). CDR3 sequence reads: CSAVTYSENRPQHF. The CDR3 DNA reads TGCAGTGCGGTAACTTACTCCGAAAATCGGCCCCAGCATTTT.

The rearrangement joins TRBV3-1 to TRBJ2-4; TRBD2 aligns across 8 bases. This CDR3 is built from 14 residues. After removal of 4 bases from V and 8 bases from J, the junction contained 7 bases not matched to a gene. Germline lookup yields CDR1 LGHDT and CDR2 YNNKEL (reference sequence). The CDR3 sequence: CASSPGTSPHIQYF. The CDR3 region has the DNA TGTGCCAGCAGCCCCGGGACTAGTCCCCACATTCAGTACTTC.